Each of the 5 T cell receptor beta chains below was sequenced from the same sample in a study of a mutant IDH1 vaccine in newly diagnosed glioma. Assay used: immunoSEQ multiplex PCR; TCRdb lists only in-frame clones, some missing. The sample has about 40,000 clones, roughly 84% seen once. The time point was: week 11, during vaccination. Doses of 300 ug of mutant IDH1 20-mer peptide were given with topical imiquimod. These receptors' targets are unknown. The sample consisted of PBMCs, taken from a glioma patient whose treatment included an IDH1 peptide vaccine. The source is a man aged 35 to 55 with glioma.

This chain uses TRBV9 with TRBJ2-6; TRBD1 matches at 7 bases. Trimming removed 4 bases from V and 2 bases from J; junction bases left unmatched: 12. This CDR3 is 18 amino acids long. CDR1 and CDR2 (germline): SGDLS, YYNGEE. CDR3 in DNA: TGTGCCAGCAGCCCCTCCCCCAGGGGGAAAGCTGGGGCCAACGTCCTGACTTTC. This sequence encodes CASSPSPRGKAGANVLTF.

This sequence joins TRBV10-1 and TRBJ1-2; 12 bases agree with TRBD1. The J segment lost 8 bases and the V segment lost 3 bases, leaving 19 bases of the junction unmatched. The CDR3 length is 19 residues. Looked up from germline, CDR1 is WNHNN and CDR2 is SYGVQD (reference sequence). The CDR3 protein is CASSETNPGQGAALGGYTF. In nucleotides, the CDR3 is TGCGCCAGCAGTGAAACGAACCCGGGACAGGGGGCTGCCTTGGGAGGCTACACCTTC.

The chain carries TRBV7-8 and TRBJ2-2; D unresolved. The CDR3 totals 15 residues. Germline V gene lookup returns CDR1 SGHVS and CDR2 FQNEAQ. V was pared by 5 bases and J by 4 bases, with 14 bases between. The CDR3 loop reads CASSPPRRVTGELFF. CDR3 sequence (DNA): TGTGCCAGCAGCCCCCCACGGCGTGTCACCGGGGAGCTGTTTTTT.

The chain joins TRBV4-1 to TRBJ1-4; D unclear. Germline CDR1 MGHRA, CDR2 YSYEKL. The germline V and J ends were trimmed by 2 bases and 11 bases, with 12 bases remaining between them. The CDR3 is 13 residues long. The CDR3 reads CASSQTVGWKLFF. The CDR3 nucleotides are TGCGCCAGCAGCCAAACAGTAGGATGGAAACTGTTTTTT.

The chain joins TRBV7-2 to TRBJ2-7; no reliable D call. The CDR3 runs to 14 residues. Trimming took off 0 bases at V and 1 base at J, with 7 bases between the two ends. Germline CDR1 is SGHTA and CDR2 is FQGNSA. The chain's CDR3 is CASSLAIGSYEQYF. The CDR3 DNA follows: TGTGCCAGCAGCTTAGCAATAGGTTCCTACGAGCAGTACTTC.